The subject of this entry is one T cell receptor beta chain. The antigen remains unidentified. The donors, healthy adults who were HIV-negative, had experienced no recent acute infections or vaccinations. In the original analysis: Filtering was not the same, since immunoSEQ gave junction-only sequences without quality scores. Sequenced by immunoSEQ multiplex PCR; TCRdb stores in-frame clones only, minus some. V and J calls and clone size follow that table, whereas D and trimming were derived from the DNA. The sample shows about 600,000 clones, around 76% of them seen only once. The data are from a study of shared clonotypes between healthy human individuals. The study's findings and limits: Few donors restricted represented genetic and exposure-history diversity.

The receptor comes from a middle-aged woman in good health. Some clones in this sample may be carry-over from other donors' samples. The sequencing input was PBMCs.

The CDR3 spells CASSGLGGLSSYNEQFF. CDR3 in DNA: TGTGCCAGCAGTGGCCTGGGAGGGTTAAGCTCCTACAATGAGCAGTTCTTC. The chain employs TRBV25-1 and TRBJ2-1; 7 bases line up with TRBD2. V dropped 4 bases and J dropped 0; count of bases not matched to a gene: 9. The V gene's germline CDR1 is MGHDK and CDR2 SYGVNS. The CDR3 runs to 17 residues.